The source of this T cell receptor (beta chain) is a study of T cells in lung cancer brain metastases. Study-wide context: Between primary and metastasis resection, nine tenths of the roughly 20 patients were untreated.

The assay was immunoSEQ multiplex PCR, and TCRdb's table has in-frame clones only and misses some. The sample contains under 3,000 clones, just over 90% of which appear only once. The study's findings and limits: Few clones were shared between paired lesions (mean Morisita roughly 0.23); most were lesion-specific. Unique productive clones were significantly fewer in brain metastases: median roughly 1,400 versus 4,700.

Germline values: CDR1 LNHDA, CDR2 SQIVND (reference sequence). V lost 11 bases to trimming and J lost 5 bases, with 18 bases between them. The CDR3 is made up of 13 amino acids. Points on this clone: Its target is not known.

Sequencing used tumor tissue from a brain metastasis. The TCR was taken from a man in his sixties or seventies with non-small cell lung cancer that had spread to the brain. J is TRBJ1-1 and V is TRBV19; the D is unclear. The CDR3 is CARKGKKGTEAFF. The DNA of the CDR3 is TGTGCCCGAAAAGGGAAGAAGGGAACTGAAGCTTTCTTT.